This is a list of T cell receptor beta chains from one sample in a study of identifying expanded T cells in peripheral blood. TCRdb's table, derived via immunoSEQ multiplex PCR, lists solely in-frame clones and lacks some. Seen here are 75,000 to 95,000 clones, around 89% observed once, and the top ten hold around 3%. Sequencing used blood. These TCRs come from a person aged 18 to 75 in good health. Both conserved end residues are trimmed from each CDR3. Fields, in order: V gene, J gene, CDR3 length, D gene, CDR3 protein. A D gene is named only where the DNA matches it firmly.

>TRBV6-5|TRBJ2-7|14|TRBD1
ASSYSSDRGAYEQY
>TRBV29-1|TRBJ1-2|10|TRBD1
SVAGQGYGYT
>TRBV6-5|TRBJ1-5|13|-
ASRPPGSSNQPQH
>TRBV5-1|TRBJ2-7|14|TRBD2
ASSYPPGGGGNEQY
>TRBV5-5|TRBJ1-3|11|TRBD1
ASSLSGGNTIY
>TRBV7-3|TRBJ2-7|13|-
ASSQGGRTRDEQY
>TRBV6-5|TRBJ1-5|13|-
ASSYNSPGNQPQH
>TRBV5-8|TRBJ2-1|13|TRBD1
ASSHRQGALNEQF
>TRBV9|TRBJ2-3|14|-
ASSVGRTDETDTQY
>TRBV19|TRBJ1-2|12|-
ASSPTGVNYGYT
>TRBV7-2|TRBJ2-3|12|TRBD2
ASTSGTSTDTQY
>TRBV2|TRBJ2-5|13|-
ASSGGGVGEETQY
>TRBV6-4|TRBJ2-3|11|-
ASSYDSTDTQY